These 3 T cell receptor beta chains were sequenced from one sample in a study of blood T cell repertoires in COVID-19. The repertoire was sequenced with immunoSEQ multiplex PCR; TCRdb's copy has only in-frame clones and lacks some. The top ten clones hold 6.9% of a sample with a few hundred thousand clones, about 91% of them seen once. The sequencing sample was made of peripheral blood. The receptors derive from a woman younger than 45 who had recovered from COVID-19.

The CDR3 spells CSATGRTEAFF. In DNA, the CDR3 is TGCAGTGCTACAGGTCGGACTGAAGCTTTCTTT. The chain recombines TRBV20-1 with TRBJ1-1; D ambiguous. The germline V and J ends were trimmed by 4 bases and 5 bases, with 8 bases remaining between them. CDR3 length equals 11 residues. Germline CDR1 and CDR2: DFQATT and SNEGSKA (reference sequence).

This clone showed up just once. The CDR3 region is CASSIVPGGPADTQYF. The CDR3 DNA sequence: TGTGCCAGTAGTATTGTTCCGGGGGGGCCCGCAGATACGCAGTATTTT. This chain uses TRBV19 with TRBJ2-3; 8 bases are shared with TRBD2. This CDR3 spans 16 amino acids. Germline assignment: CDR1 LNHDA and CDR2 SQIVND (reference sequence). J was trimmed by 4 bases and V by 3 bases; bases with no gene match: 9.

The CDR3 region is CASSFRGGPGELFF. The CDR3, as DNA: TGTGCCAGTAGCTTTCGGGGGGGCCCCGGGGAGCTGTTTTTT. The chain uses TRBV19 and TRBJ2-2, with 8 positions matching TRBD2. The germline V gene has CDR1 LNHDA and CDR2 SQIVND (reference sequence). The trim removed 6 bases at V and 6 bases at J, leaving 6 bases unmatched. The CDR3 sequence is 14 residues long.